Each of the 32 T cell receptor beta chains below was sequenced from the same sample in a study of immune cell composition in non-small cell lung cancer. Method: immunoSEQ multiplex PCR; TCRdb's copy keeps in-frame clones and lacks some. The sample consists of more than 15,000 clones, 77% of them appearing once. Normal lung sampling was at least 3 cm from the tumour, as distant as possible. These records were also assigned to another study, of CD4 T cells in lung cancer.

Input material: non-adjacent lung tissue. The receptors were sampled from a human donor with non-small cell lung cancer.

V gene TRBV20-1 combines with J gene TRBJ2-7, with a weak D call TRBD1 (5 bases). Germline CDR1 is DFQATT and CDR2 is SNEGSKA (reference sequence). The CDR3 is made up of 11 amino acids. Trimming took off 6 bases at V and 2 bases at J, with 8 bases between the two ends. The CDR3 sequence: CSAGPTYEQYF. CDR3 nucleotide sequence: TGCAGTGCGGGGCCCACCTACGAGCAGTACTTC.

The CDR3 here is CAGWGGLSADGYTF. In nucleotides, the CDR3 is TGTGCCGGCTGGGGGGGGCTATCCGCTGATGGCTACACCTTC. This chain links TRBV6-4 with TRBJ1-2; possibly TRBD1 for D (6 bases). Germline CDR1 reads MRHNA; CDR2 reads SNTAGT. This CDR3 contains 14 residues. V was pared by 11 bases and J by 6 bases, with 22 bases between.

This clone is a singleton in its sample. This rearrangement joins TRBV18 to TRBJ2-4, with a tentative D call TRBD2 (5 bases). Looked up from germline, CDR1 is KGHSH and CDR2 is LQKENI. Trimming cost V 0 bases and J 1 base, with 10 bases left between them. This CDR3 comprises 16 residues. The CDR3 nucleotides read TGTGCCAGCTCACCACCGAGGGTCGGGGCCAAAAACATTCAGTACTTC. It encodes CASSPPRVGAKNIQYF.

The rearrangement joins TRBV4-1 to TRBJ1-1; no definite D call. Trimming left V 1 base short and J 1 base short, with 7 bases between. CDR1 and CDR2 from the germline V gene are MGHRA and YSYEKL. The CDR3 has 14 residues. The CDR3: CASSQGRGNTEAFF. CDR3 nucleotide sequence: TGCGCCAGCAGCCAAGGGCGCGGGAACACTGAAGCTTTCTTT.

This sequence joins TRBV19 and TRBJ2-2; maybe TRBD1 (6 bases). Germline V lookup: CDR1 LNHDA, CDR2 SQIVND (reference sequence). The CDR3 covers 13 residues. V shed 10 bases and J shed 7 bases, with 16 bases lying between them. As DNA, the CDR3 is TGTGCCACCGGGCAGGGGACGATCGGGGAGCTGTTTTTT. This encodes CATGQGTIGELFF.

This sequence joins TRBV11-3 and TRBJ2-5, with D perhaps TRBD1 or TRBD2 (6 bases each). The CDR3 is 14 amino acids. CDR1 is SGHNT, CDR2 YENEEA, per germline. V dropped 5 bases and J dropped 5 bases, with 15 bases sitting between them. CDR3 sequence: CASSLPRGPETQYF. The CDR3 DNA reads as TGTGCCAGCAGCCTACCCCGGGGGCCGGAGACCCAGTACTTC.

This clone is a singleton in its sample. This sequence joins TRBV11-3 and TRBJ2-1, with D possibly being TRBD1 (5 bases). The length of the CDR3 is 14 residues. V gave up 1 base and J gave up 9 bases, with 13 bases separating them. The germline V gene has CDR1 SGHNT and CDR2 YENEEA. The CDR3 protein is CASSLVMERGEQFF. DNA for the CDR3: TGTGCCAGCAGCTTAGTTATGGAAAGGGGTGAGCAGTTCTTC. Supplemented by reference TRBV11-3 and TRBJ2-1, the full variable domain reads EAGVVQSPRYKIIEKKQPVAFWCNPISGHNTLYWYLQNLGQGPELLIRYENEEAVDDSQLPKDRFSAERLKGVDSTLKIQPAELGDSAVYLCASSLVMERGEQFFGPGTRLTVL.

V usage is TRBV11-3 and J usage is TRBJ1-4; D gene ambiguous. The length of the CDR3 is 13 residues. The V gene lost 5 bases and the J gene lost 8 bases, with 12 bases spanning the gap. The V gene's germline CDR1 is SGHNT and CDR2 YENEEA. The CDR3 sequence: CASSETEGEKLFF. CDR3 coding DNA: TGTGCCAGCAGCGAGACCGAAGGCGAAAAACTGTTTTTT. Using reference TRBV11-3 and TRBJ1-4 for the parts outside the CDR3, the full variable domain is EAGVVQSPRYKIIEKKQPVAFWCNPISGHNTLYWYLQNLGQGPELLIRYENEEAVDDSQLPKDRFSAERLKGVDSTLKIQPAELGDSAVYLCASSETEGEKLFFGSGTQLSVL.

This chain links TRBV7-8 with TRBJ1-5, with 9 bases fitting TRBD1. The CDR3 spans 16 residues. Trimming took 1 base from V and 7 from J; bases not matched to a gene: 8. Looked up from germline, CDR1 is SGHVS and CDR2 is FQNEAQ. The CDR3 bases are TGTGCCAGCAGCTTAGTTCTTGGGACAGGGCCCCAGCCCCAGCATTTT. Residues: CASSLVLGTGPQPQHF.

The CDR3 is CASSVGVRGDNEQFF. CDR3 nucleotides: TGTGCCAGCAGCGTAGGAGTTAGGGGTGACAATGAGCAGTTCTTC. The chain combines TRBV9 with TRBJ2-1; weak D call: TRBD1 (5 bases). The CDR3 extends over 15 amino acids. The V gene's germline CDR1 is SGDLS and CDR2 YYNGEE. V shed 0 bases and J shed 5 bases, with 12 bases lying between them.

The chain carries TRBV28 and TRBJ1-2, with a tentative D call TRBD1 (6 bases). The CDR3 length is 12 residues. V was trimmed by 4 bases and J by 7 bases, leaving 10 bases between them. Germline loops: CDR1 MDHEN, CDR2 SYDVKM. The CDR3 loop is CASSSGAGGYTF. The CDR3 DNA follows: TGTGCCAGCAGTTCAGGGGCTGGTGGCTACACCTTC.

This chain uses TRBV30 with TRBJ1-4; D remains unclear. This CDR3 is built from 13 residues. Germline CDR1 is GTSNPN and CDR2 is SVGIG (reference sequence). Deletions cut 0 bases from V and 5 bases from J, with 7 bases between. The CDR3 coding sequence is TGTGCCTGGAGTGTACGGGTGAATGAAAAACTGTTTTTT. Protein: CAWSVRVNEKLFF.

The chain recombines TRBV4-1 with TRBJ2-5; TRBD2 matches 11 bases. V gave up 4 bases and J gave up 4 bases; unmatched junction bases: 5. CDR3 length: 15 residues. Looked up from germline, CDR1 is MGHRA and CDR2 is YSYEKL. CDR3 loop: CASSLSGGAGETQYF. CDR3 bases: TGCGCCAGCAGCCTTAGCGGGGGGGCTGGAGAGACCCAGTACTTC.

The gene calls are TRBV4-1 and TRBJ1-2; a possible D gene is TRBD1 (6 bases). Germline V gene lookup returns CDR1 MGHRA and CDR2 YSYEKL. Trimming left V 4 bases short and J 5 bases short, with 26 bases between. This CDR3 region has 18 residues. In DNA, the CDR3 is TGCGCCAGCAGCCCTTATTTGAGAGACGGGGGGCTCTGGTATGGCTACACCTTC. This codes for CASSPYLRDGGLWYGYTF.

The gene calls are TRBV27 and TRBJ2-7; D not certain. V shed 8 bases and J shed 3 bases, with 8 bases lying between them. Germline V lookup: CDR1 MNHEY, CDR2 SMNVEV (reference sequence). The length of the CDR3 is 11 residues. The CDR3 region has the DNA TGTGCCAGCCGCAACCTCTACGAGCAGTACTTC. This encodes CASRNLYEQYF.

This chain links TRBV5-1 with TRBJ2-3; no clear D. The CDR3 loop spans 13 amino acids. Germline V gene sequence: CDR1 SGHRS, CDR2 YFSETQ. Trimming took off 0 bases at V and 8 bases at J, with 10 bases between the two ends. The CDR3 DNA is TGCGCCAGCAGCTTGGAACTTCAGAGTACGCAGTATTTT. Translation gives CASSLELQSTQYF.

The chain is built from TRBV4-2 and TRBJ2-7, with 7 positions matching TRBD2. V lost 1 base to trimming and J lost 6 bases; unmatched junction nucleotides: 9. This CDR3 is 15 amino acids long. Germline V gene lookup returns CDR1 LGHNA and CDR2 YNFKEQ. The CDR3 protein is CASSQVATSLIEQYF. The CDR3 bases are TGTGCCAGCAGCCAAGTTGCGACTAGCCTTATCGAGCAGTACTTC.

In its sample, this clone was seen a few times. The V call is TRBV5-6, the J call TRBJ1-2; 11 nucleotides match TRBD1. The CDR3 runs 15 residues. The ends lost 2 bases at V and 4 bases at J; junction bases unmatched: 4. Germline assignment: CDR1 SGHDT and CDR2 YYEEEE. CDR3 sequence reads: CASSFSGQGAYGYTF. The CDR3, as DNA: TGTGCCAGCAGCTTTTCTGGACAGGGGGCCTATGGCTACACCTTC.

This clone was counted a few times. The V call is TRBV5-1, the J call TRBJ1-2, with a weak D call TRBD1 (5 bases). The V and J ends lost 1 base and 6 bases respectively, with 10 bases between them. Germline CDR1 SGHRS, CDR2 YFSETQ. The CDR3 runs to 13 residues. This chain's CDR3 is CASSLIEGDGYTF. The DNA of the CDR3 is TGCGCCAGCAGCTTGATAGAAGGGGATGGCTACACCTTC.

The CDR3 bases are TGTGCCAGCAGCCCCCTCCCAGGATCGATGTCACCCCTCCACTTT. Its protein is CASSPLPGSMSPLHF. This chain uses TRBV5-5 with TRBJ1-6; D is unclear. Trimming stripped 4 bases from V and 10 bases from J, with 18 bases between. This CDR3 contains 15 residues. Germline V lookup: CDR1 SGHKS, CDR2 YYEKEE (reference sequence).

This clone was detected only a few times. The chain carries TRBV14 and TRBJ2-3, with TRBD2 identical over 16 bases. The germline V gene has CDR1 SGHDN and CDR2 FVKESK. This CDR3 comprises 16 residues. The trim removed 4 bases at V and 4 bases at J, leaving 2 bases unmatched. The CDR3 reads CASSPGTSGGADTQYF. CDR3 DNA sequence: TGTGCCAGCAGCCCTGGGACTAGCGGGGGGGCAGATACGCAGTATTTT. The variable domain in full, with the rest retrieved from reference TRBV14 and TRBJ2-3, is EAGVTQFPSHSVIEKGQTVTLRCDPISGHDNLYWYRRVMGKEIKFLLHFVKESKQDESGMPNNRFLAERTGGTYSTLKVQPAELEDSGVYFCASSPGTSGGADTQYFGPGTRLTVL.

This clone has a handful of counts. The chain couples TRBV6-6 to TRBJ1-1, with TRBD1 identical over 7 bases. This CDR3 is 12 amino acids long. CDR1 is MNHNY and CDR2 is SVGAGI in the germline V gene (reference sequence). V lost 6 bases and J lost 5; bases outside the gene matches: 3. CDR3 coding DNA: TGTGCCAGCAGCGCACAGGGGACTGAAGCTTTCTTT. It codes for CASSAQGTEAFF.

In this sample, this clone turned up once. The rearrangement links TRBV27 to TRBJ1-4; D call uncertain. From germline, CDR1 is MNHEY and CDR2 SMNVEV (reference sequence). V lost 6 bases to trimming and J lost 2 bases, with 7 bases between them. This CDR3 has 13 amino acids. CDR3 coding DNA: TGTGCCAGCAGCAGGCAGACTAATGAAAAACTGTTTTTT. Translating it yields CASSRQTNEKLFF. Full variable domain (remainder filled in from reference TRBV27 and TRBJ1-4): EAQVTQNPRYLITVTGKKLTVTCSQNMNHEYMSWYRQDPGLGLRQIYYSMNVEVTDKGDVPEGYKVSRKEKRNFPLILESPSPNQTSLYFCASSRQTNEKLFFGSGTQLSVL.

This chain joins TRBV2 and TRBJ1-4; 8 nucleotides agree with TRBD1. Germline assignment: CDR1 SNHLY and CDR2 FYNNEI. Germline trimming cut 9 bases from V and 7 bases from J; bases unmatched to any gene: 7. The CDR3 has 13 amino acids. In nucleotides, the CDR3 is TGTGCCAGTTTACAGGGGGAATTTGAAAAACTGTTTTTT. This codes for CASLQGEFEKLFF.

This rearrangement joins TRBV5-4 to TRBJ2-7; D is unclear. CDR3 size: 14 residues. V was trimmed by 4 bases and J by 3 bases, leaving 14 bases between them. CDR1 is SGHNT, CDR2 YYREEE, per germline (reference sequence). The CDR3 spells CASSQVGDFYEQYF. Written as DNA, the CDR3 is TGTGCCAGCAGCCAAGTCGGAGATTTCTACGAGCAGTACTTC.

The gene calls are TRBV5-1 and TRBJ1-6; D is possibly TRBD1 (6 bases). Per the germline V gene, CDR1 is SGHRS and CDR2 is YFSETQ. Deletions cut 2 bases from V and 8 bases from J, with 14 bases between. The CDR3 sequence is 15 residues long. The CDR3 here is CASSFNRVEDSPLHF. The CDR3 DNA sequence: TGCGCCAGCAGCTTTAACAGGGTTGAGGATTCACCCCTCCACTTT. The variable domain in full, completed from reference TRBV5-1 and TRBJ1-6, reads KAGVTQTPRYLIKTRGQQVTLSCSPISGHRSVSWYQQTPGQGLQFLFEYFSETQRNKGNFPGRFSGRQFSNSRSEMNVSTLELGDSALYLCASSFNRVEDSPLHFGNGTRLTVT.

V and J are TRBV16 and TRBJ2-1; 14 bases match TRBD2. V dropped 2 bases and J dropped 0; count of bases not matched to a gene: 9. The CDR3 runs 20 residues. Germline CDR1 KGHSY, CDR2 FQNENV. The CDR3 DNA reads TGTGCCAGCAGCCAACGTATAGGACTAGCGGGGGGAAGCTCCTACAATGAGCAGTTCTTC. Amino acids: CASSQRIGLAGGSSYNEQFF.

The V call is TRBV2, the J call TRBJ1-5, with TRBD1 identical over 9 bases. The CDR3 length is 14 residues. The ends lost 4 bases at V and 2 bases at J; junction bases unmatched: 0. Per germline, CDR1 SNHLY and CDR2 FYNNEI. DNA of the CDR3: TGTGCCAGCAGTGGACAGGGGGGCAATCAGCCCCAGCATTTT. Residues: CASSGQGGNQPQHF.

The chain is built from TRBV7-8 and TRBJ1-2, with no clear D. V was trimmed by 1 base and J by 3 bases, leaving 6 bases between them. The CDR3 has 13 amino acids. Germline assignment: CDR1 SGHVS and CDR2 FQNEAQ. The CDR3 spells CASSLGGYYGYTF. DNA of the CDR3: TGTGCCAGCAGCTTAGGGGGATACTATGGCTACACCTTC. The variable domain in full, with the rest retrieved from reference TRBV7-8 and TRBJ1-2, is GAGVSQSPRYKVAKRGQDVALRCDPISGHVSLFWYQQALGQGPEFLTYFQNEAQLDKSGLPSDRFFAERPEGSVSTLKIQRTQQEDSAVYLCASSLGGYYGYTFGSGTRLTVV.

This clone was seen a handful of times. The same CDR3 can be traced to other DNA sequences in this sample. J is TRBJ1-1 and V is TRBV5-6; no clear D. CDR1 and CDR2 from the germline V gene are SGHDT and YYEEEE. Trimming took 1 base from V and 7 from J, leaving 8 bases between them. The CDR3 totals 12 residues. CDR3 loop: CASSLRGNEAFF. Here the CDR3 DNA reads TGTGCCAGCAGCTTGCGGGGTAATGAAGCTTTCTTT. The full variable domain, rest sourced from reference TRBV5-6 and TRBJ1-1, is DAGVTQSPTHLIKTRGQQVTLRCSPKSGHDTVSWYQQALGQGPQFIFQYYEEEERQRGNFPDRFSGHQFPNYSSELNVNALLLGDSALYLCASSLRGNEAFFGQGTRLTVV.

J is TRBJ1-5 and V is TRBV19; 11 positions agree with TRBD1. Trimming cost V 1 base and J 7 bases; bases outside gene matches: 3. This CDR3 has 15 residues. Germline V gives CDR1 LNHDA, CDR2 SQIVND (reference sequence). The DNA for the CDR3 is TGTGCCAGTAGTATAGGGACAGGGGGCGGACAGCCCCAGCATTTT. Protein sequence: CASSIGTGGGQPQHF.

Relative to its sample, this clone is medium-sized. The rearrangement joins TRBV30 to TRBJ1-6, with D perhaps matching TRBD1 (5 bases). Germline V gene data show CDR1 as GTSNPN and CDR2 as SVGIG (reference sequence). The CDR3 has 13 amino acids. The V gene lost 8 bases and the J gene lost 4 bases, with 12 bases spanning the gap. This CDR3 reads CAVRGEYNSPLHF. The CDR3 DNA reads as TGTGCCGTTAGGGGAGAATATAATTCACCCCTCCACTTT. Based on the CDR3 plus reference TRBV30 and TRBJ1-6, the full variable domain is SQTIHQWPATLVQPVGSPLSLECTVEGTSNPNLYWYRQAAGRGLQLLFYSVGIGQISSEVPQNLSASRPQDRQFILSSKKLLLSDSGFYLCAVRGEYNSPLHFGNGTRLTVT.